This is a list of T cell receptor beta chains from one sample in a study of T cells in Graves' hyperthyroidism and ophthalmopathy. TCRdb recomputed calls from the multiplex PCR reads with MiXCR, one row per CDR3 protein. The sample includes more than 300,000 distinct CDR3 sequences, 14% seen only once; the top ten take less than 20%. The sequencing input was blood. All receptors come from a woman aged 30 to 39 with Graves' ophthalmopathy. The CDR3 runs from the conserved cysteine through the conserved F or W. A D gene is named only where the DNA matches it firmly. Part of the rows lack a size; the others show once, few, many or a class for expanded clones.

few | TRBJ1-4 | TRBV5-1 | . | TGCGCCAGCAGCTTGGAGTCAGACAGACTACAAGAAAAACTGTTTTTT | CASSLESDRLQEKLFF
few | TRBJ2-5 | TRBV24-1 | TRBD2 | TGTGCCACCAGTTCGGGGGGTTTGTTGGAGACCCAGTACTTC | CATSSGGLLETQYF
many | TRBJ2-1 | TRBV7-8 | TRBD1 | TGTGCCAGCAGCTTAGGGACAGGGGGAGGATACAATGAGCAGTTCTTC | CASSLGTGGGYNEQFF
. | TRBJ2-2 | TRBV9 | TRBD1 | TGTGCCAGCAGCACCCGACAGGGTGTTAGGAACACCGGGGAGCTGCTTTTT | CASSTRQGVRNTGELLF
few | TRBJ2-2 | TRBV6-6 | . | TGTGCCAGCAGTTACGCTTTCCCCCGGGAGCTGTTTTTT | CASSYAFPRELFF
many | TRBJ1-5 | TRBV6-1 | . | TGTGCCAGCAGTCTCAGGGAATGGCAGCCCCAGCATTTT | CASSLREWQPQHF
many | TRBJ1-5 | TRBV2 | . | TGTGCCAGCAGCGGGATAACCGGTCAGCCCCAGCATTTT | CASSGITGQPQHF
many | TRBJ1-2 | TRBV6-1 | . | TGTGCCAGCAGTCAGACTAACTATGGCTACACCTTC | CASSQTNYGYTF
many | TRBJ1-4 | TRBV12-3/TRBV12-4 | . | TGTGCCAGCAGCCCCCCGGGCTACGATGAAAAACTGTTTTTT | CASSPPGYDEKLFF
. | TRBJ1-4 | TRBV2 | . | TGTGCCAGCAGTGAAAGAGGTGTAGCTAATGAAAAACTGTTTTTT | CASSERGVANEKLFF
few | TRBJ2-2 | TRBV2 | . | TGTGCCAGCAGTTCGGGGGTCGCCGACACCGGGGAGCTGTTTTTT | CASSSGVADTGELFF
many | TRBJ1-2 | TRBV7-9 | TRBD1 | TGTGCCAGCAGGGACCGACAGGGACGACACACCGAAGATGGCTACACCTTC | CASRDRQGRHTEDGYTF
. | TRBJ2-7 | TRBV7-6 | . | TGTGCCAGCAGCCCTCAAGGGATCTCCGAGCAGTACTTC | CASSPQGISEQYF
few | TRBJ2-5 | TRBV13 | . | TGTGCCAGCAGCTTAGCCACAGGGAGGGTGGACGAAGAGACCCAGTACTTC | CASSLATGRVDEETQYF
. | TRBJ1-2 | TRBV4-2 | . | TGTGCCAGCAGCCAAGATAAATCCGGCTATACCGGGGGCGGATTTTATGGCTACACCTTC | CASSQDKSGYTGGGFYGYTF
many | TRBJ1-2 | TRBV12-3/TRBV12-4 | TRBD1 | TGTGCCAGCAGTTTGGACAGGGGAGAACATGGCTACACCTTC | CASSLDRGEHGYTF
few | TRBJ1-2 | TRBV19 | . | TGTGCCAGTAGCAAAGAGTACAGGGTCGGCTACACCTTC | CASSKEYRVGYTF
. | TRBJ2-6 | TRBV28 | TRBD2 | TGTGCCAGCAGTCAAATCCGACAGCGGGGGAAAGCGGCCAACGTCCTGACTTTC | CASSQIRQRGKAANVLTF
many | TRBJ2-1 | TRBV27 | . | TGTGCCAGCAGTTTAAACGGGGTTAATGAGCAGTTCTTC | CASSLNGVNEQFF
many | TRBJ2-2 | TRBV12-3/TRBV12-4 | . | TGTGCCAGCAGTTTTCGTTTCGGGGAGCTGTTTTTT | CASSFRFGELFF
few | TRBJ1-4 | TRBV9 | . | TGTGCCAGCAGCGTAGATGAAGGATTCGGAGAAAAACTGTTTTTT | CASSVDEGFGEKLFF
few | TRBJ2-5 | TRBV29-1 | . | TGCAGCGCCGTGGCGGTTTTCGGTTTGGCCCAGTACTTC | CSAVAVFGLAQYF
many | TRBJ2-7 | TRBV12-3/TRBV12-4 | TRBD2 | TGTGCCAGCAGTACCGGGACTAGAGTCTACGAGCAGTACTTC | CASSTGTRVYEQYF
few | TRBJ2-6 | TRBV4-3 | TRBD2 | TGCGCCAGCAGCCAAGCAGTTTCGGGGGGTCCTGCCTCTGGGGCCAACGTCCTGACTTTC | CASSQAVSGGPASGANVLTF
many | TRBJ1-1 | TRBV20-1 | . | TGCACCCCAGCGGACTCAGTGAACACTGAAGCTTTCTTT | CTPADSVNTEAFF
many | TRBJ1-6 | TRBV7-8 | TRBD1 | TGTGCCAGCAGCGCTGGAGACAGGGCCTCCTATAATTCACCCCTCCACTTT | CASSAGDRASYNSPLHF
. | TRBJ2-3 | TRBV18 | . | TGTGCCAGCTCACCCCAGGGGACGACAGATACGCAGTATTTT | CASSPQGTTDTQYF
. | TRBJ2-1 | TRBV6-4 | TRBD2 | TGTGCCAGCAGTGCCTTAGCGGGGGGTAAGGCCTACAATGAGCAGTTCTTC | CASSALAGGKAYNEQFF
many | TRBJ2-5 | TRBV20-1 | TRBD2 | TGCAGTGCTAGGTTTGGCCAGCGGGGGGGCTGGGAGACCCAGTACTTC | CSARFGQRGGWETQYF
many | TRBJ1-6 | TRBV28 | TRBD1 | TGTGCCAGCAGTTTGGGCACAGGGGGCGCTCCCCTTATAGCTAATTCACCCCTCCACTTT | CASSLGTGGAPLIANSPLHF
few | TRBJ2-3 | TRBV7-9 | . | TGTGCCAGCAGCTTAGAGAGGGGGGATACGCAGTATTTT | CASSLERGDTQYF
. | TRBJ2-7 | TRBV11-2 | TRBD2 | TGTGCCAGCACCTTGGGGACTAGCGGCTACGAGCAGTACTTC | CASTLGTSGYEQYF
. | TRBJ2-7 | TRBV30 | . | TGTGCCTGGAGTGTACGCACTCCCACTACGGTAGACGAGCAGTACTTC | CAWSVRTPTTVDEQYF
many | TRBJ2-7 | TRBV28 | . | TGTGCCAGCAATAATCTGGGACCATACGAGCAGTACTTC | CASNNLGPYEQYF
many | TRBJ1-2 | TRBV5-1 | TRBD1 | TGCGCCAGCAGTCCGGGACAGGGCAGCTATGGCTACACCTTC | CASSPGQGSYGYTF
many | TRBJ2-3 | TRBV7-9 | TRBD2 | TGTGCCAGCAGCTTAGAGCGGGGACGCACAGATACGCAGTATTTT | CASSLERGRTDTQYF
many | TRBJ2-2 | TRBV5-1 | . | TGCGCCAGCAGCCCTGACACCGGGGAGCTGTTTTTT | CASSPDTGELFF
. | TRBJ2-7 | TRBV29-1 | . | TGCAGCGCCGCGGAGGGTTACGAGCAGTACTTC | CSAAEGYEQYF
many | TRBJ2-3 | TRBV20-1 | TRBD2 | TGCAGTGCTAATGAGCGGGGGGGCGTAGATACGCAGTATTTT | CSANERGGVDTQYF
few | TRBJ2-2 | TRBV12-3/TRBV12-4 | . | TGTGCCAGCAGTTTGGCAGGGACTGTGTTCAGGCTGTTTTTT | CASSLAGTVFRLFF
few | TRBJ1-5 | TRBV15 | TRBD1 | TGTGCCACCAGCCCGGGATGGGACAGGGGTGGGAGCAATCAGCCCCAGCATTTT | CATSPGWDRGGSNQPQHF